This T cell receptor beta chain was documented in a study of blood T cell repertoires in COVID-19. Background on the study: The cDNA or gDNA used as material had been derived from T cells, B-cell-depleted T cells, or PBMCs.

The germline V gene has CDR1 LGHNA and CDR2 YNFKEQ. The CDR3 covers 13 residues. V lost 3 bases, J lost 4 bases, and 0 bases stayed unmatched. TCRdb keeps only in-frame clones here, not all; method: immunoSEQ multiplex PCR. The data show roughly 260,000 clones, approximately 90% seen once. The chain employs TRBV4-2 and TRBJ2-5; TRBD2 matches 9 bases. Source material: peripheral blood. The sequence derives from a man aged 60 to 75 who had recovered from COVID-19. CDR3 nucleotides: TGTGCCAGCAGCCAGCGGGGGGGAGAGACCCAGTACTTC. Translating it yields CASSQRGGETQYF.